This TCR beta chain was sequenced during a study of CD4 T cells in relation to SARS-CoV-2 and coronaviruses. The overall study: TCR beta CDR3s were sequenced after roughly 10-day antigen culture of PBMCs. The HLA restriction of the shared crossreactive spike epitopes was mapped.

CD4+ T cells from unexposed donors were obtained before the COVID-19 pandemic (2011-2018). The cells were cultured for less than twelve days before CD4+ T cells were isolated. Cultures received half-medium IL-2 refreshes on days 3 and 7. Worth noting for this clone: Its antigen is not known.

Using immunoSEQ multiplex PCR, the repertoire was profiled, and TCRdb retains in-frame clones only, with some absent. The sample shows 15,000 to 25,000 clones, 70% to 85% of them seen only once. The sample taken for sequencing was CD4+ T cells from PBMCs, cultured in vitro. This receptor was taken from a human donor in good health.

The CDR3 region is CASSPSGRVGANVLTF. The CDR3 DNA follows: TGTGCCAGCAGTCCCAGCGGGCGAGTTGGGGCCAACGTCCTGACTTTC. The V gene is TRBV27, the J gene TRBJ2-6; TRBD2 is a possible D gene (6 bases). Germline CDR1 MNHEY, CDR2 SMNVEV (reference sequence). The CDR3 extends over 16 amino acids. The V gene lost 5 bases and the J gene lost 3 bases, with 14 bases spanning the gap.